This TCR beta chain comes out of a study of cytomegalovirus exposure and HLA in healthy donors. Study-wide findings and caveats: Researchers reportedly found TCR beta sequences accurately predicted most subjects' HLA-A and HLA-B alleles. In a later analysis, at a false discovery rate of 0.05, 16,951 TCR beta sequences matched HLA alleles. In vitro experiments confirmed that a few CMV-associated chains were specific for CMV antigens. Published work reported that the classifier diagnosed cytomegalovirus status with high specificity and sensitivity.

Use of 60 Vbeta and 13 Jbeta primers characterized the PCR. Sequencing used immunoSEQ multiplex PCR; TCRdb keeps in-frame clones, though not all of them. The sample carries some 110,000 clones, about 61% recorded once. A note on this clone: The antigen is unknown.

Material: PBMCs. The source is a woman in her twenties or thirties in good health and CMV-seronegative.

CDR3 DNA sequence: TGTGCCAGCAGCCCGGGGACAGGGGGTTTTCATTCACCCCTCCACTTT. As protein: CASSPGTGGFHSPLHF. The J gene is TRBJ1-6, the V gene TRBV7-6; 11 positions match TRBD1. The V gene end was trimmed by 5 bases and the J gene end by 8 bases; junction bases not matched to a gene: 8. The length of the CDR3 is 16 residues. In germline, CDR1 is SGHVS, CDR2 FNYEAQ.